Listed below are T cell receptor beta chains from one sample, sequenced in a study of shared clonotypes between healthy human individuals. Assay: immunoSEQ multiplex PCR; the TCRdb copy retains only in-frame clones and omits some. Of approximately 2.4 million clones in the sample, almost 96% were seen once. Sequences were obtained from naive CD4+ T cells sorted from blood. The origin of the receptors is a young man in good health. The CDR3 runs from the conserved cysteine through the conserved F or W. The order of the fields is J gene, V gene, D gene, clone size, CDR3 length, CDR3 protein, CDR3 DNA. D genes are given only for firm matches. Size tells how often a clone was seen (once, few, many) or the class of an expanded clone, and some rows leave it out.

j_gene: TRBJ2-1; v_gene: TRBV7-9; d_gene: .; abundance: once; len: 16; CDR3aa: CASRRVRPGSYNEQFF; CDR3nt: TGTGCCAGCAGGCGGGTCCGCCCTGGCTCCTACAATGAGCAGTTCTTC
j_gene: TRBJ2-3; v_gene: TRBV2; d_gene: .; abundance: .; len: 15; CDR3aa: CASIPRGQGTDTQYF; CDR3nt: TGTGCCAGCATCCCCCGGGGCCAAGGTACAGATACGCAGTATTTT
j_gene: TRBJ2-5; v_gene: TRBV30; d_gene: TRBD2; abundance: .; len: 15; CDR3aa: CATVSAGLAGETQYF; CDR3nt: TGTGCCACCGTCAGTGCGGGACTAGCGGGAGAGACCCAGTACTTC
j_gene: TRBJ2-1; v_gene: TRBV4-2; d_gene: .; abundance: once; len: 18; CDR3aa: CASSQEYPAYSSYNEQFF; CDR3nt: TGTGCCAGCAGCCAAGAGTACCCAGCGTATAGCTCCTACAATGAGCAGTTCTTC
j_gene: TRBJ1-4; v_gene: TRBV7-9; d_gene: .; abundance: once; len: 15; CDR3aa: CASSLMLFTNEKLFF; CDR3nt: TGTGCCAGCAGCTTGATGCTTTTTACTAATGAAAAACTGTTTTTT
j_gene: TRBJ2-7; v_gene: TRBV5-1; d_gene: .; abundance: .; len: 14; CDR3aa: CASSLLLDLGEQYF; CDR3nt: TGCGCCAGCAGCTTGCTGCTGGATTTAGGGGAGCAGTACTTC
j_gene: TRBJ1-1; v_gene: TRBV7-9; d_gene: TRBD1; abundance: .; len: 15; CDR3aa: CASSLTGARKTEAFF; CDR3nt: TGTGCCAGCAGCCTCACAGGGGCGAGGAAGACTGAAGCTTTCTTT
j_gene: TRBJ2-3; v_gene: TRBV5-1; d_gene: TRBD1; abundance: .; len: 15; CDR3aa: CASSLVQGASDTQYF; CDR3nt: TGCGCCAGCAGCTTGGTACAGGGGGCCTCAGATACGCAGTATTTT
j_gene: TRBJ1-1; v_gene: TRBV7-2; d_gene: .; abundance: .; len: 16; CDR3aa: CASSLRPGAVNTEAFF; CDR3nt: TGTGCCAGCAGCTTAAGGCCGGGTGCGGTGAACACTGAAGCTTTCTTT
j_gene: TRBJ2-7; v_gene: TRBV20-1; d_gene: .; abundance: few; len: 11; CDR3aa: CSARQGYEQYF; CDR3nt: TGCAGTGCTAGGCAGGGTTACGAGCAGTACTTC
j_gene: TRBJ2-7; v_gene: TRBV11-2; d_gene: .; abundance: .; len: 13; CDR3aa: CASSFDNSYEQYF; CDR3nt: TGTGCCAGCAGCTTTGACAACTCCTACGAGCAGTACTTC
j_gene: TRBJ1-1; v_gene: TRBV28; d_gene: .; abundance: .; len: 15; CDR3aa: CASSLPQGSYTEAFF; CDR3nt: TGTGCCAGCAGCCTACCTCAGGGGTCCTACACTGAAGCTTTCTTT
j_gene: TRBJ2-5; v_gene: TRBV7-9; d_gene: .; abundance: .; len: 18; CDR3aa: CASSLRGVGSWYQETQYF; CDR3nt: TGTGCCAGCAGCTTAAGGGGGGTTGGCAGTTGGTACCAAGAGACCCAGTACTTC
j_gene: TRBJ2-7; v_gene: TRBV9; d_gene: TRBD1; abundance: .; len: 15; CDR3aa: CASSGGTGGFDEQYF; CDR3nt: TGTGCCAGCAGCGGAGGGACAGGGGGCTTCGACGAGCAGTACTTC
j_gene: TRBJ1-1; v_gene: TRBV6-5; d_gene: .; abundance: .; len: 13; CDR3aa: CASSYSGQSEAFF; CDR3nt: TGTGCCAGCAGTTACTCAGGGCAGTCTGAAGCTTTCTTT
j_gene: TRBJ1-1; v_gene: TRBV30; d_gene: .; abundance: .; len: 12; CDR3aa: CAWNQGSTEAFF; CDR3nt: TGTGCCTGGAATCAGGGAAGCACTGAAGCTTTCTTT
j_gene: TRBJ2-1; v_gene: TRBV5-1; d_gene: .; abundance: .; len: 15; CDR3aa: CASSLLDSTYNEQFF; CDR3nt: TGCGCCAGCAGCTTGCTGGACTCTACCTACAATGAGCAGTTCTTC
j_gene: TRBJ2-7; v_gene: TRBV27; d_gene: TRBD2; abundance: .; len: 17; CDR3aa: CASSLSGSGTNRYEQYF; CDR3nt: TGTGCCAGCAGTTTATCAGGGAGCGGGACCAATCGGTACGAGCAGTACTTC
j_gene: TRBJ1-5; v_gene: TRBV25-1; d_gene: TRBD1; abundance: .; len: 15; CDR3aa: CASSEGQGLNQPQHF; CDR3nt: TGTGCCAGCAGTGAGGGACAGGGGCTTAATCAGCCCCAGCATTTT
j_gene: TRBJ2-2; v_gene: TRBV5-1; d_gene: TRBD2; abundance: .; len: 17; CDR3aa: CASRSTSGSPPTGELFF; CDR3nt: TGCGCCAGCCGATCGACTAGCGGGAGTCCCCCGACCGGGGAGCTGTTTTTT
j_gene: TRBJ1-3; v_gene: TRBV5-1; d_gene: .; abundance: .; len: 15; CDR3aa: CASSLDGGSGNTIYF; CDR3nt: TGCGCCAGCAGCTTGGACGGGGGCTCTGGAAACACCATATATTTT
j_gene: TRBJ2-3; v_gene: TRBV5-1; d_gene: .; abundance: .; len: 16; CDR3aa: CASSSAGAYRTDTQYF; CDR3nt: TGCGCCAGCAGCTCCGCGGGGGCATATCGCACAGATACGCAGTATTTT
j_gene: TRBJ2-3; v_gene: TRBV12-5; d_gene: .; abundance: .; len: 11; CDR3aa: CASGLGTWKYF; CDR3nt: TGTGCTAGTGGTCTGGGGACTTGGAAGTATTTT
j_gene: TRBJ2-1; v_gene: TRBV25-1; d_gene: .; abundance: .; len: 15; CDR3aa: CASSGFGTNPNEQFF; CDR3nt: TGTGCCAGCAGTGGTTTCGGGACGAACCCCAATGAGCAGTTCTTC
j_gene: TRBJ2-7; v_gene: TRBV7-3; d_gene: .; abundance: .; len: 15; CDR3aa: CASSLTGTSAYEQYF; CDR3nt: TGTGCCAGCAGCTTAACCGGGACATCTGCCTACGAGCAGTACTTC
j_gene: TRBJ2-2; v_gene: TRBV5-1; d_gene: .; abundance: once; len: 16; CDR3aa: CASLRGDSGNTGELFF; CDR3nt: TGCGCCAGCCTACGGGGGGACAGTGGGAACACCGGGGAGCTGTTTTTT
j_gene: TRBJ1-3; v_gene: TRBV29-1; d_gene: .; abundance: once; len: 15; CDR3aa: CSVEPDRGYGNTIYF; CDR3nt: TGCAGCGTTGAACCGGACCGGGGGTACGGAAACACCATATATTTT
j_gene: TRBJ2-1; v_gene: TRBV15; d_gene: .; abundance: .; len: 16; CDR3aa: CATSRDSSSLGVEQFF; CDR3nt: TGTGCCACCAGCAGAGATTCGTCTAGTCTGGGCGTGGAGCAGTTCTTC
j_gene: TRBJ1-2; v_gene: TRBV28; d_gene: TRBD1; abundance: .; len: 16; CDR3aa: CASSPAGQGRGYGYTF; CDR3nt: TGTGCCAGCAGTCCCGCGGGACAGGGACGCGGCTATGGCTACACCTTC
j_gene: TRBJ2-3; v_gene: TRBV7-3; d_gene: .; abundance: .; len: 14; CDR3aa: CASSPGLDGDTQYF; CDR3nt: TGTGCCAGCAGCCCCGGGCTAGACGGGGATACGCAGTATTTT
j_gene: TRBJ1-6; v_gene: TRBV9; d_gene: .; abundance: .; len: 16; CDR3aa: CASSERDWFNNSPLHF; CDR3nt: TGTGCCAGCAGCGAGCGGGACTGGTTTAATAATTCACCCCTCCACTTT
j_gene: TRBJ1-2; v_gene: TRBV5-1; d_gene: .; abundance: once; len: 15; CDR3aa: CASSLASGGRNGYTF; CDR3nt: TGCGCCAGCAGCTTGGCCTCGGGGGGCCGGAATGGCTACACCTTC
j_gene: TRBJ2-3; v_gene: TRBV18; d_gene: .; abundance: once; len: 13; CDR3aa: CASSPPTKDTQYF; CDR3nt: TGTGCCAGCTCACCACCTACTAAGGATACGCAGTATTTT
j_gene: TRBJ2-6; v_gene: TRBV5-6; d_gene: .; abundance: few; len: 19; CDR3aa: CASSSYRAQLSSGANVLTF; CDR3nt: TGTGCCAGCAGCTCGTACCGGGCCCAGCTCTCCTCTGGGGCCAACGTCCTGACTTTC
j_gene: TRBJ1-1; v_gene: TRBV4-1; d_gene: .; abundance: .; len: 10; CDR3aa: CASSPPEAFF; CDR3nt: TGCGCCAGCAGCCCACCTGAAGCTTTCTTT
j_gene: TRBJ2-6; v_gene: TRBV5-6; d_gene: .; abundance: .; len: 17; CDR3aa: CASSLGTDPSGANVLTF; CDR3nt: TGTGCCAGCAGCTTGGGGACAGATCCTTCTGGGGCCAACGTCCTGACTTTC
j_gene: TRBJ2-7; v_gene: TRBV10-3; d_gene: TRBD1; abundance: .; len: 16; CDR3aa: CAISGTGTVGSGEQYF; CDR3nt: TGTGCCATCAGTGGGACAGGGACGGTCGGCAGCGGCGAGCAGTACTTC
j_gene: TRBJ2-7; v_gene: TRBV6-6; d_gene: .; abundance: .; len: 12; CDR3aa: CASSVGGYEQYF; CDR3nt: TGTGCCAGCAGTGTAGGGGGCTACGAGCAGTACTTC
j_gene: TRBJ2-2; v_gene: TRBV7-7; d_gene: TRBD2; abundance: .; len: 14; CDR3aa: CASSLLAGTGELFF; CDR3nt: TGTGCTAGCAGCTTACTAGCGGGTACCGGGGAGCTGTTTTTT
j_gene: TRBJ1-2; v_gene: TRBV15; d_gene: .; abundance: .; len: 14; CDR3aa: CATSAPGLSGGYTF; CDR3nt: TGTGCCACCAGCGCACCCGGACTCTCGGGGGGCTACACCTTC
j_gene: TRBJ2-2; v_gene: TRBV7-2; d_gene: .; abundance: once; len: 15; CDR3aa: CASSQVSGYTGELFF; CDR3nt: TGTGCCAGCAGCCAGGTTAGCGGATACACCGGGGAGCTGTTTTTT
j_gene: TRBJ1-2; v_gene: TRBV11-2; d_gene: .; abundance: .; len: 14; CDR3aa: CASSGGSLDYGYTF; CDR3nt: TGTGCCAGCAGCGGAGGAAGTTTGGACTATGGCTACACCTTC
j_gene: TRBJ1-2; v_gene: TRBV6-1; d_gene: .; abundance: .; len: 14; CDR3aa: CASSTSGRNYGYTF; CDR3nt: TGTGCCAGCAGTACCTCCGGGAGGAACTATGGCTACACCTTC
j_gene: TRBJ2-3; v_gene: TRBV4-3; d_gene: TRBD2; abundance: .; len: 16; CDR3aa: CASSQGVLAGGDTQYF; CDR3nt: TGCGCCAGCAGCCAAGGGGTCCTAGCGGGAGGAGATACGCAGTATTTT